This T cell receptor beta chain was observed in a study of cytotoxic CD8 clonotypes in ibrutinib-treated CLL. Some clones are missing from TCRdb's copy, which holds only in-frame ones; the method was immunoSEQ multiplex PCR. The table shows roughly 250,000 clones, with less than 75% occurring only once. V was pared by 4 bases and J by 5 bases, with 9 bases of the junction left unmatched. The germline V gene has CDR1 SNHLY and CDR2 FYNNEI. The CDR3 runs 15 residues. The sequencing here drew on PBMCs, taken after 24 months of ibrutinib treatment. The clonotype originates from a human donor with chronic lymphocytic leukemia. The rearrangement uses TRBV2 and TRBJ2-3, with TRBD1 identical over 7 bases. CDR3 DNA sequence: TGTGCCAGCAGTGGGGGGAACTCAGGGGGAGATACGCAGTATTTT. The encoded protein is CASSGGNSGGDTQYF.